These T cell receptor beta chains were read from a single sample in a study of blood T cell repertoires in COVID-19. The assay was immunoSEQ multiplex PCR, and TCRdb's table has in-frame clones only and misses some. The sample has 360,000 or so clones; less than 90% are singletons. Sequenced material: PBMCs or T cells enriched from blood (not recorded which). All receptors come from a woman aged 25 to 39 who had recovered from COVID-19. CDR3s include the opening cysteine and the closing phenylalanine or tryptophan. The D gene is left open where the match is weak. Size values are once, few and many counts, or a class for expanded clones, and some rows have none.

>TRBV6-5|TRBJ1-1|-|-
CASSSGNTEAFF
TGTGCCAGCAGTTCAGGGAACACTGAAGCTTTCTTT
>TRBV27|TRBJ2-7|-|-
CASSSTTGTYEQYF
TGTGCCAGCAGTTCCACTACAGGGACCTACGAGCAGTACTTC
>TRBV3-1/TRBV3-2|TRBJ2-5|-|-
CASSRGGTVETQYF
TGTGCCAGCAGCCGGGGAGGCACCGTGGAGACCCAGTACTTC
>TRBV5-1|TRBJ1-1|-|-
CASSLAAGLTNTEAFF
TGCGCCAGCAGCTTGGCAGCAGGGTTAACGAACACTGAAGCTTTCTTT
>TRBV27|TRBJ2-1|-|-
CASSLGGGVVYNEQFF
TGTGCCAGCAGTTTAGGAGGCGGGGTAGTATACAATGAGCAGTTCTTC
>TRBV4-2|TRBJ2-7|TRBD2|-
CASSQTYGTSGSYEQYF
TGTGCCAGCAGCCAAACCTACGGGACTAGCGGATCCTACGAGCAGTACTTC
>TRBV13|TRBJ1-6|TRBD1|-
CASSSRDRVNSPLHF
TGTGCCAGCAGCTCGCGGGACAGGGTTAATTCACCCCTCCACTTT
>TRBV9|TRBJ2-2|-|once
CASSVGVAGGTGELFF
TGTGCCAGCAGCGTAGGGGTTGCAGGCGGGACCGGGGAGCTGTTTTTT
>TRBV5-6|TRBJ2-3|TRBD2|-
CASSLRLAVYTQYF
TGTGCCAGCAGCTTGCGACTAGCGGTCTATACGCAGTATTTT
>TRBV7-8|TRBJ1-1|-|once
CASSSGSFMNTEAFF
TGTGCCAGCAGCTCAGGGTCCTTCATGAACACTGAAGCTTTCTTT
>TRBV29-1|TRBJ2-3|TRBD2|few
CSVRSGSGTDTQYF
TGCAGCGTACGTAGCGGGAGCGGCACAGATACGCAGTATTTT
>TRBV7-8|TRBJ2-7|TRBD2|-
CASSKLAGGYEQYF
TGTGCCAGCAGCAAACTAGCGGGGGGCTACGAGCAGTACTTC
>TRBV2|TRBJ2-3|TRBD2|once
CASSELGGTAQGTDTQYF
TGTGCCAGCAGTGAATTGGGGGGGACCGCCCAAGGGACAGATACGCAGTATTTT
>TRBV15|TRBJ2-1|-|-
CATSRTGPYNEQFF
TGTGCCACCAGCAGGACAGGACCCTACAATGAGCAGTTCTTC
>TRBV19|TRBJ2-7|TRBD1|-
CASSSGTGATYEQYF
TGTGCCAGTAGTAGCGGGACAGGGGCGACCTACGAGCAGTACTTC
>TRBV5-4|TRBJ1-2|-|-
CASSFAGGPYGYTF
TGTGCCAGCAGCTTTGCCGGTGGGCCTTATGGCTACACCTTC
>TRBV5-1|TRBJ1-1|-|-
CASSAYSRTEAFF
TGCGCCAGCAGCGCATACAGCCGCACTGAAGCTTTCTTT
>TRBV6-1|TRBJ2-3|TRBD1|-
CASSEGTGADTQYF
TGTGCCAGCAGTGAAGGGACAGGGGCAGATACGCAGTATTTT